This is a list of T cell receptor beta chains from one sample in a study of cytomegalovirus exposure and HLA in healthy donors. Generated by immunoSEQ multiplex PCR, the TCRdb table keeps only in-frame clones and is missing some. The sample holds over 200,000 clones; about four fifths are singletons and the top ten take approximately 5.3%. The sequencing input was PBMCs. Every receptor here comes from a woman in her 40s in good health and CMV-seropositive. CDR3s include the opening cysteine and the closing phenylalanine or tryptophan. The D gene is left open where the match is weak. Part of the rows lack a size; the others show once, few, many or a class for expanded clones.

cdr3_aa cdr3_nt v_call clone_size j_call d_call
CASSWVAGVTGELFF TGTGCCAGCAGCTGGGTAGCGGGAGTTACCGGGGAGCTGTTTTTT TRBV7-2 . TRBJ2-2 TRBD2
CASSLWLGDADYGYTF TGTGCCAGCAGCTTGTGGTTAGGGGATGCGGACTATGGCTACACCTTC TRBV5-8 once TRBJ1-2 .
CASSFSVNEKLFF TGTGCCAGCAGCTTTTCAGTTAATGAAAAACTGTTTTTT TRBV7-2 . TRBJ1-4 .
CASSFSTEAFF TGTGCCAGCAGTTTCAGTACTGAAGCTTTCTTT TRBV28 . TRBJ1-1 .
CASSSEGTNNSPLHF TGTGCCAGCAGTTCGGAGGGGACGAATAATTCACCCCTCCACTTT TRBV28 . TRBJ1-6 .
CASSYGQGAYEQYF TGCGCCAGCAGCTACGGACAGGGAGCCTACGAGCAGTACTTC TRBV5-1 . TRBJ2-7 TRBD1
CACQTVYSNQPQHF TGTGCCTGTCAGACAGTCTATAGCAATCAGCCCCAGCATTTT TRBV30 . TRBJ1-5 .
CASTPDGSLWETQYF TGTGCCAGCACCCCGGACGGGAGTCTTTGGGAGACCCAGTACTTC TRBV6-6 . TRBJ2-5 .
CASSYGGNQPQHF TGTGCCAGCAGCTACGGGGGGAATCAGCCCCAGCATTTT TRBV6-5 . TRBJ1-5 .
CASSARGDGNQPQHF TGTGCCAGCAGCGCCAGGGGGGACGGCAATCAGCCCCAGCATTTT TRBV5-8 once TRBJ1-5 TRBD1
CASSRRRGETQYF TGCGCCAGCAGCAGGCGGCGGGGAGAGACCCAGTACTTC TRBV4-1 . TRBJ2-5 .
CASSYSTGVSNTEAFF TGTGCCAGCAGTTACTCGACGGGGGTCTCGAACACTGAAGCTTTCTTT TRBV6-5 . TRBJ1-1 .
CSSSFTGAHFVGKNIQYF TGTTCCAGCAGCTTCACAGGGGCCCACTTTGTGGGCAAAAACATTCAGTACTTC TRBV7-9 . TRBJ2-4 TRBD1
CASRRGGSGTDTQYF TGTGCCAGCAGGCGCGGCGGGAGTGGCACAGATACGCAGTATTTT TRBV6-5 . TRBJ2-3 TRBD2